This T cell receptor (beta chain) comes out of a study of response to subunit inactivated influenza vaccine. Study-wide results and caveats: It was suggested by the authors that few new T cells are recruited by each seasonal influenza vaccination.

Trimming took 2 bases from V and 3 from J; bases not matched to a gene: 4. The CDR3 extends over 15 amino acids. Germline V gene sequence: CDR1 WSHSY, CDR2 SAAADI. This clonotype was picked up many times. What it binds is not known. Each CDR3 protein is one row after TCRdb ran MiXCR on the RT-PCR reads. The profile covers 700,000 to 800,000 distinct CDR3 sequences, with roughly 20% appearing a single time and 9.5% to 13% taken by the ten largest. Specimen: PBMCs from blood, collected more than 4 days after vaccination. The sequence came from a man between 50 and 59 years old who received an inactivated influenza vaccine. The V gene is TRBV10-2, the J gene TRBJ1-5, with 7 nucleotides matching TRBD1. The DNA for the CDR3 is TGCGCCAGCAGTGAGGGGGACAGAGTCAATCAGCCCCAGCATTTT. It is translated as CASSEGDRVNQPQHF.